This T cell receptor beta chain was identified in a study of blood T cell repertoires in COVID-19. Sequencing was performed with immunoSEQ multiplex PCR; in TCRdb, only in-frame clones are kept and a portion is missing. The sample lists over 200,000 clones, more than 85% occurring once. This clone appeared a single time. This CDR3 spans 13 amino acids. Per the germline V gene, CDR1 is KGHDR and CDR2 is SFDVKD. Trimming removed 0 bases at V and 8 bases at J, with 9 bases between. Specimen: peripheral blood. The source of this sequence is a person aged 18-29 years with COVID-19, enrolled during active disease. The V and J genes are TRBV24-1 and TRBJ1-2, with D uncertain. As DNA, the CDR3 is TGTGCCACCAGTGATTTGGGCACCGGGGGCTACACCTTC. This sequence encodes CATSDLGTGGYTF.